The next 7 T cell receptor beta chains were all read from a single sample in a study of blood T cell repertoires in COVID-19. Only in-frame clones appear in the TCRdb table, and some are missing; sequencing was by immunoSEQ multiplex PCR. The data show 200,000 to 300,000 clones, 80% to 90% seen once. Input material: peripheral blood. The source is a woman aged 40 to 49 with acute or convalescent COVID-19.

The chain uses TRBV7-8 and TRBJ1-2; TRBD1 aligns across 12 bases. Germline loops: CDR1 SGHVS, CDR2 FQNEAQ. CDR3 length equals 17 residues. J lost 7 bases, V lost 0 bases, and 9 bases had no gene match. The CDR3 bases are TGTGCCAGCAGCTTAGCGAGGCCGGGACAGGGGGCAGGTGGCTACACCTTC. Translating gives CASSLARPGQGAGGYTF.

V gene TRBV27 combines with J gene TRBJ2-3, with 13 bases identical to TRBD2. The germline gives CDR1 MNHEY, CDR2 SMNVEV (reference sequence). Trimming cost V 6 bases and J 2 bases; bases outside gene matches: 14. The CDR3 extends over 19 amino acids. The CDR3, as DNA: TGTGCCAGCAGCACCCAGGGACTAGCGGGGCCGGGCCCCACAGATACGCAGTATTTT. It translates to CASSTQGLAGPGPTDTQYF.

V gene TRBV2 combines with J gene TRBJ2-7; D gene uncertain. The CDR3 consists of 15 residues. The germline V and J ends were trimmed by 1 base and 1 base, with 11 bases remaining between them. The germline V gene encodes CDR1 SNHLY and CDR2 FYNNEI. The CDR3 spells CASSEGAGRSYEQYV. The DNA of the CDR3 is TGTGCCAGCAGTGAAGGGGCAGGAAGGTCCTACGAGCAGTACGTC.

V gene TRBV19 combines with J gene TRBJ1-4; D remains unclear. In germline, CDR1 is LNHDA, CDR2 SQIVND (reference sequence). Trimming took off 8 bases at V and 0 bases at J, with 13 bases between the two ends. This CDR3 spans 15 amino acids. The DNA for the CDR3 is TGTGCCAGTTCTTTACTCCCTTCAACTAATGAAAAACTGTTTTTT. Translating it yields CASSLLPSTNEKLFF.

The chain joins TRBV28 to TRBJ1-5, with 8 bases fitting TRBD1. Germline V gives CDR1 MDHEN, CDR2 SYDVKM. J gave up 3 bases and V 6 bases, and 1 base lay outside the gene matches. The CDR3 sequence is 13 residues long. The CDR3 region has the DNA TGTGCCAGCAGGGGACAGGTCAATCAGCCCCAGCATTTT. This codes for CASRGQVNQPQHF.

The chain uses TRBV4-1 and TRBJ1-1; TRBD1 is a possible D gene (6 bases). The CDR3 length is 15 residues. Germline values: CDR1 MGHRA, CDR2 YSYEKL. Trimming took off 8 bases at V and 8 bases at J, with 24 bases between the two ends. CDR3 sequence reads: CASGPGGGVATEAFF. The CDR3 nucleotides are TGCGCCAGCGGACCCGGAGGGGGGGTTGCCACCGAAGCTTTCTTT.

The count of this clone is one. V gene TRBV6-4 combines with J gene TRBJ2-1; TRBD2 might be the D (5 bases). Trimming cost V 4 bases and J 0 bases, with 10 bases left between them. Germline lookup yields CDR1 MRHNA and CDR2 SNTAGT. The CDR3 loop spans 15 amino acids. The CDR3 nucleotides read TGTGCCAGCAGTGTCGAGGGTAGCTCCTACAATGAGCAGTTCTTC. Translating gives CASSVEGSSYNEQFF.